The sequence of this T cell receptor beta chain was determined in a study of cytomegalovirus exposure and HLA in healthy donors (dated by TCRdb to the late 2010s). Background for the entire study: In an earlier analysis of about 560 of the donors, about 260 Gb of sequence data and about 110 million unique TCR beta sequences from some 170 million T cells were reported. An early release covering just under 650 HLA-typed donors comprised about 290 gigabases of sequencing data and 85 million to 100 million unique TCR sequences. Of the 350 to 450 genotyped donors, 81% were placed in the genetic ancestry cluster associated with self-reported Caucasian donors. The study was designed to test whether signatures of past pathogen exposure could be identified by cataloging public T cell receptors. The study used immunosequencing to profile the T cell repertoires of 666 subjects and linked those repertoires to cytomegalovirus serostatus. A separate validation cohort of some 130 different subjects was used in addition to the 666-subject first cohort. The study combined high-throughput TCR immunosequencing, statistical association of individual TCRs with disease status, and machine learning to predict cytomegalovirus infection status. A later analysis re-examined previously published TCR beta repertoires from just over 650 donors and added high-resolution HLA genotyping to investigate patterns of TCR occurrence. Rather than using new phenotypic data, the later analysis identified candidate immune exposures from TCR beta sequences and from how often those sequences occurred across donors. In an earlier analysis of 500 to 650 of the donors, high-throughput TCR beta sequencing was used to judge whether each TCR beta V gene segment behaved as functional or pseudogenic. Donor age, sex, ethnicity and CMV serostatus were compiled alongside the repertoire data. A later genetic analysis took genome-wide SNP genotypes for about 55% of the 666 donors and used that subset as a discovery cohort. Every repertoire in the discovery cohort had been generated on one and the same sequencing platform. Both class I and class II loci were covered by HLA typing, at four-digit resolution. The number of typed donors differed by locus: 629-630 for A, B, C, DRB1 and DQB1; approximately 530 for DQA1; approximately 600 for DPA1; and 400 to 480 for DPB1. A few DR-DQ haplotypes were treated as single units for association and clustering because of strong linkage in the cohort. Across around 400 genotyped donors of the cohort, an average of approximately 240,000 unique TCR beta nucleotide sequences per donor were sequenced, and 15% to 20% of those sequences were non-productive. Results and caveats for the whole study, not just this receptor: Because counts were too low, roughly 18 rarely observed V segments, including chromosome 9 orphons, were left out of the earlier analysis of about 500 of the donors. When HLA alleles, especially DR and DQ, strongly co-occurred, attributing TCR associations to individual alleles was difficult. In a later analysis, the rate of TCR association differed among HLA loci, with DRB1 alleles having the most associated TCRs and HLA-C alleles having the fewest. At a false discovery rate of 0.05, a later analysis linked under 20,000 TCR beta sequences to specific HLA alleles. In vitro tests confirmed that a few of the cytomegalovirus-associated TCR beta chains recognize cytomegalovirus antigens. A later analysis found that most CMV-associated TCR beta chains appeared HLA-restricted, with HLA associations seemingly driven largely by CMV exposure. A later genetic analysis reported fewer N-insertions in productive TCRs among donors in an Asian-associated ancestry cluster than the approximately 670-donor mean. It was suggested by the authors that the approach could potentially be generalized to other disease states and immunological phenotypes. HLA typing was unavailable for some donors at each locus, so association tests used only the typed subset. In an earlier analysis of around 500 of the donors, most TCR beta V segments appeared in productive rearrangements about 87% or about 30% of the time, broadly matching IMGT annotations. An association between a missense DCLRE1C variant and V-gene and J-gene trimming of TCR beta chains was found in a later genetic analysis and replicated in an independent cohort. The presence/absence analyses assumed that sequencing depth was roughly uniform across donors, and that assumption may not be true. Several of the top co-occurrence clusters appeared to be linked to parvovirus B19, influenza, CMV and Epstein-Barr virus, according to a later analysis. While some public TCRs were present in many individuals, most TCR sequences turned up only very rarely across donors. The sequencing pipeline was judged likely to have produced a cluster of highly shared sequence variants as a technical artifact. The study gave a list of around 170 TCR beta chains associated with cytomegalovirus. In a later analysis, HLA-associated TCR beta chains showed more clonal expansion and lower generation probabilities than non-associated chains that were equally common. Correlated functional status among segregating V segments might reflect linkage disequilibrium, but an unknown experimental factor could not be ruled out. The only immune exposure information available for the cohort was CMV serostatus. A further reported finding was that TCR beta sequences accurately predicted the HLA-A and HLA-B alleles for most subjects in the first cohort. Some IMGT-functional V segments, including TRBV6-2 and TRBV6-3, could not be distinguished by the 87-base-pair reads and were therefore excluded. Only TCR beta chains were sequenced in this cohort, and the absence of alpha or paired-chain data limited detectable features. In both the original and validation cohorts, the classifier was reported to diagnose cytomegalovirus status with high specificity and sensitivity.

The cohort comprised 666 healthy bone marrow donors. At the time of sampling, all cohort members were nominally healthy, though unrecorded immune exposures were likely present. The donor tested CMV seropositive and was one of the 289 seropositive cohort members. Each donor provided a peripheral blood sample, and peripheral blood mononuclear cells were used for TCR beta sequencing. Genomic DNA extraction from the blood cell samples was performed with the Qiagen DNeasy Blood Extraction Kit. Libraries came from the immunoSEQ multiplex PCR assay. A mixture of 60 forward primers for TCR Vbeta segments and 13 reverse primers for TCR Jbeta segments was used in the multiplex PCR. A multiplex PCR assay on genomic DNA amplified the CDR3 region of rearranged TCR beta genes. The Illumina HiSeq System was used to sequence the amplified TCR beta libraries as 87-base-pair reads. The original pipeline was this. A later analysis counted some 74 million unique TCR beta chains across the 550 to 800 repertoires, and roughly 11 million of these chains were shared by at least two donors. To remove PCR and sequencing errors, raw reads were error-corrected and collapsed into unique sequences using a nearest-neighbor algorithm that merged closely related sequences. V, D and J gene segments were assigned by aligning CDR3 sequences to IMGT reference sequences. For a sequence to be retained, a match of at least six nucleotides was required to both a V gene segment and a J gene segment. A rearrangement was called productive if the CDR3 had no stop codons and remained in frame with V and J, and every other rearrangement was called non-productive. CDR3 was defined by IMGT convention, running from the second conserved V-encoded cysteine to the conserved J-encoded phenylalanine. Sequences without an unambiguous match to a single V gene segment were excluded from the earlier analysis of several hundred of the donors. In an earlier analysis of about 590 of the donors, a V segment was called functional when productive rearrangements were above 56.7%, and segregating when the standard deviation between donors exceeded 5%. To diagnose cytomegalovirus status from the catalog of TCR beta chain sequences, a statistical classification framework was built. In a later analysis, V and J genes were assigned by comparing TCR nucleotide sequences against IMGT/GENE-DB human TR gene sequences. Using the TCRdist pipeline, a later analysis assigned CDR3 sequences along with most-parsimonious VDJ recombination scenarios. In a later analysis, each TCR beta chain was defined by its CDR3 amino acid sequence together with its V-gene family, and reads lacking a unique V-gene family were excluded. A later analysis removed nearly 600 highly shared, low-generation-probability nucleotide sequences to deal with suspected cross-contamination and a sequencing artifact. In a later analysis, a clonal expansion index was calculated for each public chain from normalized within-repertoire ranks of inferred template counts. In a later analysis, generation probabilities were computed with a VDJ recombination model fitted to out-of-frame rearrangements, and the resulting probabilities were checked against IGoR. In a later analysis, hypergeometric tests were used to score TCR-TCR, TCR-HLA and TCR-CMV co-occurrence, with a repertoire-size bias correction applied to TCR pairs. To estimate false discovery rates, a later analysis permuted the HLA or CMV assignments 20 times. In a later analysis, co-occurring TCRs were grouped using DBSCAN, and TCRdist sequence similarity was added for clustering within HLA-allele-positive subsets. Repertoires with fewer than 30,000 or more than 120,000 public chains, plus five repertoires with anomalous nucleotide sharing, were excluded from co-occurrence clustering. What TCRdb holds here is the immuneACCESS table cut down to in-frame rearrangements. Part of the clones is not present; checked against another copy, under half of the missing clones reflect an unresolved V gene, and the others are unexplained. The V and J calls and clone size come from that table; D and trimming were worked out from the DNA. The sample has about 170,000 clones on record, 80% of them singletons. The ten largest clonotypes hold 4.5% of the sample.

The CDR3 numbers 13 residues from cysteine through phenylalanine. This entry keeps only the CDR3 DNA: 39 bases, framed from base 1. CDR1 SGHDN and CDR2 FVKESK were looked up in the germline V gene. The germline V and J ends show losses of 5 bases and 6 bases respectively, and no gene match explains 7 bases of the junction. Details on this clone: It has no known antigen specificity. Nothing much larger sits one base from this clone, and base qualities are not available.

The sequenced sample was PBMCs. This sequence uses TRBV14 and TRBJ2-7, with TRBD2 matching 7 junction bases. This TCR came from a woman aged 50 to 60 in good health and CMV-seropositive. The CDR3 reads CASSYSREGEQYF. The nucleotide sequence is given as TGTGCCAGCAGCTACTCTAGGGAGGGCGAGCAGTACTTC.